These 16 T cell receptor beta chains were all obtained from the same sample, sequenced in a study of blood T cell repertoires in COVID-19. Profiled with immunoSEQ multiplex PCR; TCRdb holds only in-frame clones, not every one. This repertoire shows about 240,000 clones, roughly 86% found once; its top ten account for roughly an eighth. The sequencing sample was made of peripheral blood. These receptors were taken from a man of 80 years or more with acute or convalescent COVID-19.

The CDR3 nucleotides are TGTGCCAGCAGTGACCCGGGCGGGACTGCTTACGAGCAGTACTTC. Encoded protein: CASSDPGGTAYEQYF. The chain employs TRBV6-1 and TRBJ2-7; tentatively, D is TRBD2 (6 bases). The CDR3 contains 15 residues. Germline CDR1 reads MNHNS; CDR2 reads SASEGT. V shed 3 bases and J shed 4 bases, with 16 bases lying between them.

The chain links TRBV6-5 to TRBJ2-1; the D gene is possibly TRBD2 (6 bases). This CDR3 is 15 amino acids long. Germline V lookup: CDR1 MNHEY, CDR2 SVGAGI. Trimming left V 5 bases short and J 7 bases short, with 18 bases between. The CDR3 loop reads CASSTAGSPRNEQFF. DNA of the CDR3: TGTGCCAGCAGTACGGCGGGGTCTCCTCGGAATGAGCAGTTCTTC.

The chain uses TRBV7-2 and TRBJ1-1; maybe TRBD1 (5 bases). Germline-derived CDR1 and CDR2 are SGHTA and FQGNSA. This CDR3 has 14 residues. V was shortened by 1 base and J by 2 bases, with 8 bases between the two germline ends. CDR3 coding DNA: TGTGCCAGCAGCTTAGGCAGGGTAAACACTGAAGCTTTCTTT. Its protein product is CASSLGRVNTEAFF.

V gene TRBV7-2 combines with J gene TRBJ1-1; 9 positions match TRBD1. J gave up 4 bases and V 5 bases, and 5 bases lay outside the gene matches. The V gene's germline CDR1 is SGHTA and CDR2 FQGNSA. The CDR3 has 14 residues. The DNA for the CDR3 is TGTGCCAGCAGCCGCGGGACAGGGCCCACTGAAGCTTTCTTT. Translating it yields CASSRGTGPTEAFF.

The chain couples TRBV7-9 to TRBJ2-7, with TRBD2 matching 13 bases. This CDR3 spans 16 amino acids. CDR1 SEHNR and CDR2 FQNEAQ come from the germline V gene (reference sequence). The J segment lost 5 bases and the V segment lost 4 bases, leaving 8 bases of the junction unmatched. CDR3 DNA: TGTGCCAGCAGCTCGAGAGGACTAGCGGGAGTCAACGAGCAGTACTTC. The encoded protein is CASSSRGLAGVNEQYF. Full variable domain (rest looked up from reference TRBV7-9 and TRBJ2-7): DTGVSQNPRHKITKRGQNVTFRCDPISEHNRLYWYRQTLGQGPEFLTYFQNEAQLEKSRLLSDRFSAERPKGSFSTLEIQRTEQGDSAMYLCASSSRGLAGVNEQYFGPGTRLTVT.

The chain couples TRBV29-1 to TRBJ1-4; D may be TRBD1 (5 bases). Germline V lookup: CDR1 SQVTM, CDR2 ANQGSEA. The germline V and J ends were trimmed by 7 bases and 5 bases, with 17 bases remaining between them. This CDR3 is built from 14 residues. The CDR3 loop reads CSAKAGGENEKLFF. The CDR3 DNA is TGCAGCGCTAAGGCGGGGGGTGAAAATGAAAAACTGTTTTTT. The variable domain in full, completed from reference TRBV29-1 and TRBJ1-4, reads SAVISQKPSRDICQRGTSLTIQCQVDSQVTMMFWYRQQPGQSLTLIATANQGSEATYESGFVIDKFPISRPNLTFSTLTVSNMSPEDSSIYLCSAKAGGENEKLFFGSGTQLSVL.

This clone occurred once. The chain carries TRBV5-6 and TRBJ1-1, with a weak D call TRBD1 (5 bases). This CDR3 has 12 residues. The germline gives CDR1 SGHDT, CDR2 YYEEEE. The V and J ends lost 4 bases and 7 bases respectively, with 11 bases between them. The CDR3 reads CASSPDQGEAFF. The CDR3 region has the DNA TGTGCCAGCAGCCCCGATCAGGGTGAAGCTTTCTTT.

The chain combines TRBV12-3 or TRBV12-4 with TRBJ2-7, with D possibly TRBD2 on 7 matching bases. This CDR3 contains 13 residues. The V end lost 6 bases, the J end lost 7 bases, and 16 bases lay between the germline ends. For the CDR3, the DNA is TGTGCCAGCAGCCTGGGAGGGGGGGTGGAGCAGTACTTC. Amino acid sequence: CASSLGGGVEQYF.

This clone appeared a few times. The chain links TRBV29-1 to TRBJ2-2; 7 bases match TRBD2. CDR1 is SQVTM and CDR2 is ANQGSEA in the germline V gene. The junction had 4 bases not matched to a gene; V was cut back by 7 bases and J by 8 bases. The CDR3 is 11 residues long. The chain's CDR3 is CSGGGAGELFF. CDR3 DNA: TGCAGCGGCGGGGGTGCGGGGGAGCTGTTTTTT.

This clone was observed a few times. The chain is built from TRBV29-1 and TRBJ2-2; 9 bases align to TRBD1. The CDR3 consists of 15 residues. V lost 4 bases to trimming and J lost 5 bases; unmatched junction nucleotides: 8. Per germline, CDR1 SQVTM and CDR2 ANQGSEA. The CDR3: CSVGGQGRWTGELFF. As DNA, the CDR3 is TGCAGCGTTGGAGGACAGGGGAGGTGGACCGGGGAGCTGTTTTTT.

The rearrangement links TRBV3-1 (or the pseudogene TRBV3-2) to TRBJ2-1; 7 bases fit TRBD2. The CDR3 runs to 14 residues. The J segment lost 10 bases and the V segment lost 4 bases, leaving 10 bases of the junction unmatched. Germline V gives CDR1 LGHDT, CDR2 YNNKEL (reference sequence). CDR3 sequence (DNA): TGTGCCAGCAGCCTTGGAGGGGCCGGGGGGGAGCAGTTCTTC. As protein: CASSLGGAGGEQFF.

The chain uses TRBV4-1 and TRBJ2-1; D gene ambiguous. Germline loops: CDR1 MGHRA, CDR2 YSYEKL. This CDR3 has 16 residues. Trimming shortened V by 4 bases and J by 10 bases, and 23 bases separated the two germline ends. The CDR3 nucleotides read TGCGCCAGCAGCCTCCCTTCGGGTGTTACTCCCGCGGAGCAGTTCTTC. Amino acids: CASSLPSGVTPAEQFF.

In its sample, this clone was seen once. The chain is built from TRBV4-1 and TRBJ1-2; the D gene is possibly TRBD1 (5 bases). This CDR3 has 15 amino acids. CDR1 MGHRA and CDR2 YSYEKL come from the germline V gene. Trimming took off 0 bases at V and 6 bases at J, with 14 bases between the two ends. As DNA, the CDR3 is TGCGCCAGCAGCCAAGAGGGGGAGGAACTAAATGGCTACACCTTC. The encoded protein is CASSQEGEELNGYTF.

This chain uses TRBV29-1 with TRBJ1-2, with 9 bases lining up with TRBD1. The CDR3 has 14 residues. Germline lookup yields CDR1 SQVTM and CDR2 ANQGSEA. V was clipped by 7 bases and J by 1 base; unmatched bases: 7. CDR3 DNA: TGCAGCGCGGCCGGGACAGGGTTTAACTATGGCTACACCTTC. As protein: CSAAGTGFNYGYTF.

The chain combines TRBV27 with TRBJ2-2; 7 nucleotides line up with TRBD2. This CDR3 region has 14 residues. The ends lost 10 bases at V and 6 bases at J; junction bases unmatched: 11. Germline CDR1 MNHEY, CDR2 SMNVEV (reference sequence). This CDR3 is CATRPSGGPGELFF. The CDR3 bases are TGTGCCACTCGGCCTAGCGGCGGTCCCGGGGAGCTGTTTTTT.

The V call is TRBV5-1, the J call TRBJ1-6, with D perhaps TRBD1 (5 bases). Trimming pared 4 bases from V and 7 bases from J, leaving 21 bases between. Germline V gives CDR1 SGHRS, CDR2 YFSETQ. CDR3 size: 17 residues. CDR3 in DNA: TGCGCCAGCAGCCCCGGGCCCCAGGGAACGAGGAATTCACCCCTCCACTTT. It yields the protein CASSPGPQGTRNSPLHF.